The 16 T cell receptor beta chains in this list originate from one sample, sequenced in a study of cytomegalovirus exposure and HLA in healthy donors. The PCR employed 60 Vbeta primers together with 13 Jbeta primers. Profiling relied on immunoSEQ multiplex PCR, and the TCRdb table lists in-frame clones only, not all of them. The sample has 140,000 to 150,000 clones, 75% to 90% seen once. Sequenced sample: PBMCs. The receptors were sampled from a man aged 35-49 years in good health and CMV-seronegative.

The rearrangement uses TRBV28 and TRBJ2-5; TRBD1 agrees at 9 bases. The J call may be faulty, since TRBJ2-7 better matches the DNA end. The germline V gene has CDR1 MDHEN and CDR2 SYDVKM. The CDR3 is made up of 15 amino acids. The CDR3 region has the DNA TGTGCCAGCAGTTCTACGGGACAGGGCGCCTACGAGCAGTACTTC. Its protein is CASSSTGQGAYEQYF.

J is TRBJ1-4 and V is TRBV4-1, with D possibly TRBD1 on 5 matching bases. Per germline, CDR1 MGHRA and CDR2 YSYEKL. Trimming pared 0 bases from V and 7 bases from J, leaving 15 bases between. The CDR3 runs 16 residues. This CDR3 reads CASSQDGQGLGEKLFF. Here the CDR3 DNA reads TGCGCCAGCAGCCAAGATGGGCAGGGCTTAGGTGAAAAACTGTTTTTT.

This clone was picked up one time. This chain connects TRBV25-1 to TRBJ1-5; D is unclear. V was trimmed by 4 bases and J by 7 bases, leaving 8 bases between them. The CDR3 loop spans 12 amino acids. Germline V gene data show CDR1 as MGHDK and CDR2 as SYGVNS. The CDR3 protein is CASSVGEQPQHF. CDR3 coding DNA: TGTGCCAGCAGTGTAGGAGAGCAGCCCCAGCATTTT.

The chain recombines TRBV6-1 with TRBJ2-7, with 9 nucleotides matching TRBD1. V gave up 8 bases and J gave up 4 bases; unmatched junction bases: 9. The CDR3 is 14 amino acids. Germline V gene sequence: CDR1 MNHNS, CDR2 SASEGT. CDR3 residues: CASGSGTGNYEQYF. CDR3 DNA sequence: TGTGCCAGCGGGTCCGGGACAGGGAATTACGAGCAGTACTTC.

V usage is TRBV18 and J usage is TRBJ1-3; 8 bases line up with TRBD1. The CDR3 contains 16 residues. With 6 bases clipped from V and 3 bases from J, the junction kept 10 bases outside the gene matches. Looked up from germline, CDR1 is KGHSH and CDR2 is LQKENI. The CDR3 loop is CASSEPGGGFGNTIYF. CDR3 nucleotide sequence: TGTGCCAGCTCGGAACCAGGGGGCGGTTTTGGAAACACCATATATTTT.

The J gene is TRBJ2-2, the V gene TRBV6-5; no clear D. CDR3 length equals 13 residues. In germline, CDR1 is MNHEY, CDR2 SVGAGI. V was trimmed by 2 bases and J by 3 bases, leaving 4 bases between them. CDR3 loop: CASSYLHTGELFF. In nucleotides, the CDR3 is TGTGCCAGCAGTTACCTTCACACCGGGGAGCTGTTTTTT.

A note on this clone: A far larger clone is only one base removed, so a read error is likely. V usage is TRBV2 and J usage is TRBJ2-3; TRBD2 agrees at 11 bases. CDR1 and CDR2 (germline): SNHLY, FYNNEI. The CDR3 runs 15 residues. Trimming cost V 4 bases and J 1 base; bases outside gene matches: 1. The CDR3, as DNA: TGTGCCAGCAGTGCACTAGCGGGGGGCACAGATACGCAGTATTTT. It translates to CASSALAGGTDTQYF.

The chain combines TRBV7-2 with TRBJ1-2; D is unclear. Per germline, CDR1 SGHTA and CDR2 FQGNSA. The CDR3 contains 14 residues. Trimming took 1 base from V and 2 from J, leaving 8 bases between them. The CDR3 bases are TGTGCCAGCAGCTTAGTTTCTGAGAACTATGGCTACACCTTC. This translates into CASSLVSENYGYTF. Filled out from reference TRBV7-2 and TRBJ1-2, the complete variable domain reads GAGVSQSPSNKVTEKGKDVELRCDPISGHTALYWYRQSLGQGLEFLIYFQGNSAPDKSGLPSDRFSAERTGGSVSTLTIQRTQQEDSAVYLCASSLVSENYGYTFGSGTRLTVV.

The CDR3 nucleotides read TGTGCCAGCAGCGGGGGCGGAATCTACGAGCAGTACTTC. The encoded protein is CASSGGGIYEQYF. The chain is built from TRBV9 and TRBJ2-7, with D tentatively TRBD1 (5 bases). V gave up 3 bases and J gave up 3 bases, with 10 bases separating them. CDR1 is SGDLS, CDR2 YYNGEE, per germline. The CDR3 runs 13 residues.

In DNA form, the CDR3 reads TGCGCCAGCAGCTTGAGTCAGGGGATCTACGAGCAGTACTTC. Residues: CASSLSQGIYEQYF. This rearrangement joins TRBV5-1 to TRBJ2-5, with a possible D match to TRBD1 (6 bases). The J call may be wrong; the DNA end is better matched by TRBJ2-7. CDR3 size: 14 residues. Germline CDR1 and CDR2: SGHRS and YFSETQ.

The V gene is TRBV2, the J gene TRBJ2-7; 8 positions agree with TRBD1. The CDR3 consists of 18 residues. From germline, CDR1 is SNHLY and CDR2 FYNNEI. The junction had 12 bases not matched to a gene; V was cut back by 0 bases and J by 2 bases. The CDR3 loop is CASSEALPKGQVAYEQYF. The CDR3 coding sequence is TGTGCCAGCAGTGAAGCGCTTCCCAAGGGACAGGTCGCCTACGAGCAGTACTTC.

The table lists this clone with a count of one. One junction end disagrees with the germline gene, perhaps due to a read error. The J gene is TRBJ2-3, the V gene TRBV7-7; possible D gene TRBD2, 6 bases. This CDR3 is 13 amino acids long. CDR1 SSHAT and CDR2 FNYEAQ come from the germline V gene (reference sequence). CDR3 sequence: CASSLAEGDTQYF. The CDR3, as DNA: TGTGCTAGCAGCTTAGCGGAGGGAGATACGCAGTATTTT.

This clone turned up a few times. The chain links TRBV4-1 to TRBJ2-7; no clear D gene. This CDR3 region has 14 residues. The V gene lost 4 bases and the J gene lost 6 bases, with 16 bases spanning the gap. CDR1 MGHRA and CDR2 YSYEKL come from the germline V gene. Here the CDR3 reads CASSPEAYPREQYF. Here the CDR3 DNA reads TGCGCCAGCAGCCCCGAGGCCTACCCCCGCGAGCAGTACTTC.

This chain joins TRBV5-4 and TRBJ2-7; D ambiguous. The CDR3 extends over 14 amino acids. Trimming pared 5 bases from V and 2 bases from J, leaving 14 bases between. The V gene's germline CDR1 is SGHNT and CDR2 YYREEE (reference sequence). CDR3 loop: CASSPRPETYEQYF. Here the CDR3 DNA reads TGTGCCAGCAGTCCCAGGCCTGAAACCTACGAGCAGTACTTC.

CDR3 coding DNA: TGTGCCAGCTCACCCCGCGGAGGGCAGGGAGGAGATACGCAGTATTTT. This gives the protein CASSPRGGQGGDTQYF. The V gene is TRBV18, the J gene TRBJ2-3, with a tentative D call TRBD2 (6 bases). Between the trimmed V and J ends, which lost 3 bases and 5 bases, there was a span of 18 bases. Per germline, CDR1 KGHSH and CDR2 LQKENI. This CDR3 is 16 amino acids long.

The CDR3 sequence: CAWRPGQNEKLFF. DNA of the CDR3: TGTGCCTGGAGGCCTGGACAGAATGAAAAACTGTTTTTT. The chain links TRBV30 to TRBJ1-4; TRBD1 is a possible D gene (6 bases). The V and J ends lost 3 bases and 5 bases respectively, with 10 bases between them. This CDR3 has 13 residues. From germline, CDR1 is GTSNPN and CDR2 SVGIG (reference sequence). Full variable domain (remainder filled in from reference TRBV30 and TRBJ1-4): SQTIHQWPATLVQPVGSPLSLECTVEGTSNPNLYWYRQAAGRGLQLLFYSVGIGQISSEVPQNLSASRPQDRQFILSSKKLLLSDSGFYLCAWRPGQNEKLFFGSGTQLSVL.